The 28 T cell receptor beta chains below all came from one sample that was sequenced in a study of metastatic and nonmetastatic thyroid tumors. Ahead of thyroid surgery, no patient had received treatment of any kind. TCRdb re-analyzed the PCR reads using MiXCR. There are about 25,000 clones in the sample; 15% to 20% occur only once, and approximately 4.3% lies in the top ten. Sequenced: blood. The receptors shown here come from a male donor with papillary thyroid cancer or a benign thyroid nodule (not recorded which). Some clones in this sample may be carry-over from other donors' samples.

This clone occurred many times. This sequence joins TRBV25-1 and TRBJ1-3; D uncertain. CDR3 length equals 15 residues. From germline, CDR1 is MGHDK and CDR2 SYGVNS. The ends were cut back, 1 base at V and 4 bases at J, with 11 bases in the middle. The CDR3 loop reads CASSEFVDLGNTIYF. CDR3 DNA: TGTGCCAGCAGTGAATTCGTCGATCTGGGAAACACCATATATTTT.

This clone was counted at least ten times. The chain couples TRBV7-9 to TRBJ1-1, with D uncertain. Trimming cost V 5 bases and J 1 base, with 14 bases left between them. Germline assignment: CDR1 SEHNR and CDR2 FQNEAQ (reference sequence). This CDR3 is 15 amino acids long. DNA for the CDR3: TGTGCCAGCAGCCTTAAACAAATACCGAACACTGAAGCTTTCTTT. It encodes CASSLKQIPNTEAFF.

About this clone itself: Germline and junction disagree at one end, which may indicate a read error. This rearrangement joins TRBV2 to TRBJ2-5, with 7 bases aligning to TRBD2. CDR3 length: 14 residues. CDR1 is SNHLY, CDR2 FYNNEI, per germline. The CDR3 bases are TGTTCCAGCGTACCCCAGCGGGAACAAGAGACCCAGTACTTC. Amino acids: CSSVPQREQETQYF.

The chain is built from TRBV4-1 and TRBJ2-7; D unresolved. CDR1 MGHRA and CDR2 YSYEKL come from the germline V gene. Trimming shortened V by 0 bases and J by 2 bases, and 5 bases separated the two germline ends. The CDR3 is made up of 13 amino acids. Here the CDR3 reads CASSQDLAYEQYF. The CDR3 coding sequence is TGCGCCAGCAGCCAAGACCTAGCCTACGAGCAGTACTTC.

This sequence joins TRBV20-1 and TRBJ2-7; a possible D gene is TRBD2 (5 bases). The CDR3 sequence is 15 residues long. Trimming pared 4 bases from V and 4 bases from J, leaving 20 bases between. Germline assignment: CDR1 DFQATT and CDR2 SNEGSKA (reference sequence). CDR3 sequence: CSAIRVRPGSYEQYF. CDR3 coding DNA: TGCAGTGCTATTAGGGTCCGCCCGGGGTCGTACGAGCAGTACTTC.

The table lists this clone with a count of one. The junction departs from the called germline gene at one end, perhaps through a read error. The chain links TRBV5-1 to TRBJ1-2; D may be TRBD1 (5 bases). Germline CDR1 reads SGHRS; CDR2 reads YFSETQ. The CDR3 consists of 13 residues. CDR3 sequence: CASTLQGDHGYTF. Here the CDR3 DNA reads TGCGCCAGCACCTTGCAAGGGGATCATGGCTACACCTTC.

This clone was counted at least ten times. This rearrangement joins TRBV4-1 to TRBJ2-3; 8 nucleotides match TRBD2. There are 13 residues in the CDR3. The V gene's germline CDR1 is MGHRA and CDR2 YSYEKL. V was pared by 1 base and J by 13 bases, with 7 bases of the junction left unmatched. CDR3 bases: TGCGCCAGCAGCCAAGGATTTAGCGGGAAAAAGTATTTT. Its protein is CASSQGFSGKKYF.

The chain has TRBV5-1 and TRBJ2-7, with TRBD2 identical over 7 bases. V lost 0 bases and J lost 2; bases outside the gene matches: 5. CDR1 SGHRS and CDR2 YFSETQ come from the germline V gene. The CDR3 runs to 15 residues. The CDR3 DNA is TGCGCCAGCAGCTTGGTCGGGGACTATCCCTACGAGCAGTACTTC. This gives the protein CASSLVGDYPYEQYF.

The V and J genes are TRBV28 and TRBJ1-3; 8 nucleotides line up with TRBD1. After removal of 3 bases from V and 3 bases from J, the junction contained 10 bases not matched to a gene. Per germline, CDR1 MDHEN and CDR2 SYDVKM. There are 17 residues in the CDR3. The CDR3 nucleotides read TGTGCCAGCAGTTTCGGCCCCCGGACAGGGAGTGGAAACACCATATATTTT. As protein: CASSFGPRTGSGNTIYF. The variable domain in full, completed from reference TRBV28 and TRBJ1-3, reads DVKVTQSSRYLVKRTGEKVFLECVQDMDHENMFWYRQDPGLGLRLIYFSYDVKMKEKGDIPEGYSVSREKKERFSLILESASTNQTSMYLCASSFGPRTGSGNTIYFGEGSWLTVV.

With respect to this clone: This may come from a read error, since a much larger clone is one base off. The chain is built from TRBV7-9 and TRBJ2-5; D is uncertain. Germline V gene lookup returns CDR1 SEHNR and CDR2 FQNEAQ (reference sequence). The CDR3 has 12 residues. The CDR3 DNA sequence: TGTGCCAGCAGTCCGTACCAAGAGAACCAGTACTTC. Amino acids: CASSPYQENQYF.

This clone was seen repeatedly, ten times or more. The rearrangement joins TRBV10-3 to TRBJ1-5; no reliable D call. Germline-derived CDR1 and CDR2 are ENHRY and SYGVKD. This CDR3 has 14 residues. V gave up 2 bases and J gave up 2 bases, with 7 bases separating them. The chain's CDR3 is CAISENHRNQPQHF. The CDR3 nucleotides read TGTGCCATCAGTGAGAACCACCGCAATCAGCCCCAGCATTTT.

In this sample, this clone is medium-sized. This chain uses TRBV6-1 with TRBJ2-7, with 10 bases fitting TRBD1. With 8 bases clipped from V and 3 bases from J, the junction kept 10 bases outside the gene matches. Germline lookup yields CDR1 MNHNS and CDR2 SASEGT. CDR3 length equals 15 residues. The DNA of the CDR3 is TGTGCCAGCGGCGATCCGGGACAGGGGTACTACGAGCAGTACTTC. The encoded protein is CASGDPGQGYYEQYF.

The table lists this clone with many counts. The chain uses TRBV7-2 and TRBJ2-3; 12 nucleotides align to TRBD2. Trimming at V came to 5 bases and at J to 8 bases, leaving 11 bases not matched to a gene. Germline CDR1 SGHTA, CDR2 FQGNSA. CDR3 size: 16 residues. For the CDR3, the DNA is TGTGCCAGCAGCGCTACTCTAGCGGGAGGGGCAGGTACGCAGTATTTT. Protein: CASSATLAGGAGTQYF.

The CDR3 DNA follows: TGTGCCAGCAGTTTGAGGGGAAACTCTGGAAACACCATATATTTT. Translating it yields CASSLRGNSGNTIYF. The V and J genes are TRBV6-5 and TRBJ1-3; maybe TRBD1 (5 bases). The V gene lost 4 bases and the J gene lost 0 bases, with 10 bases spanning the gap. Germline values: CDR1 MNHEY, CDR2 SVGAGI. The CDR3 loop spans 15 amino acids.

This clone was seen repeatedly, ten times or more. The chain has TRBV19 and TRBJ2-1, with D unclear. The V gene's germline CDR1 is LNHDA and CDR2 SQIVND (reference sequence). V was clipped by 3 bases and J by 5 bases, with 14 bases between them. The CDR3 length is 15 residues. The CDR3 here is CASSIGPLEHNEQFF. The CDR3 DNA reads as TGTGCCAGTAGTATTGGGCCTCTAGAGCACAATGAGCAGTTCTTC. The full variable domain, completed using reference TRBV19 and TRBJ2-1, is DGGITQSPKYLFRKEGQNVTLSCEQNLNHDAMYWYRQDPGQGLRLIYYSQIVNDFQKGDIAEGYSVSREKKESFPLTVTSAQKNPTAFYLCASSIGPLEHNEQFFGPGTRLTVL.

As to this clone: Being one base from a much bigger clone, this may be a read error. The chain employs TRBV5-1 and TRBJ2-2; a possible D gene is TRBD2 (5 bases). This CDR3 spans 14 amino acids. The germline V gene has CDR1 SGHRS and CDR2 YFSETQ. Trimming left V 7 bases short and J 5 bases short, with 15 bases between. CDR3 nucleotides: TGCGCCAGCGGCGGAGCGGTAAATACCGGGGAGCTGTTTTTT. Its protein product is CASGGAVNTGELFF.

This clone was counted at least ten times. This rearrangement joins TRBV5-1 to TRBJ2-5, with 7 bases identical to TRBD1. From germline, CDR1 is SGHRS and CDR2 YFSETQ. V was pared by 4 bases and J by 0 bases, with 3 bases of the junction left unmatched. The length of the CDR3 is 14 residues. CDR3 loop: CASSRDRNQETQYF. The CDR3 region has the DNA TGCGCCAGCAGCCGGGACAGAAACCAAGAGACCCAGTACTTC.

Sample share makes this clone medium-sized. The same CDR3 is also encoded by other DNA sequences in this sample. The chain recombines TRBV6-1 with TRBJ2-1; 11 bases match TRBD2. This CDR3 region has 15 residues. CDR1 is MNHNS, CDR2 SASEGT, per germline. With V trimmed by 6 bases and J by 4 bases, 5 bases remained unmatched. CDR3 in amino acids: CASREIAGGYNEQFF. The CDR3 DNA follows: TGTGCCAGCAGAGAAATAGCGGGAGGGTACAATGAGCAGTTCTTC.

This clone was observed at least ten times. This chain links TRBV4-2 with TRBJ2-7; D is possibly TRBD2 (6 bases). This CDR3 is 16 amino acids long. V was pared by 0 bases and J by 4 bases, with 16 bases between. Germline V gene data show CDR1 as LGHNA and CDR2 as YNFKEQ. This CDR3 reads CASSQEVADLIYEQYF. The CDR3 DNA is TGTGCCAGCAGCCAAGAGGTAGCGGACTTGATTTACGAGCAGTACTTC.

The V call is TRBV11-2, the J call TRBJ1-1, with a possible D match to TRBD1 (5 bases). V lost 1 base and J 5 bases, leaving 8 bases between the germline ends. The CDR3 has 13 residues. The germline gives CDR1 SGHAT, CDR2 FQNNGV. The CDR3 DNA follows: TGTGCCAGCAGCTTAGGGGGGAGGACTGAAGCTTTCTTT. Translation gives CASSLGGRTEAFF.

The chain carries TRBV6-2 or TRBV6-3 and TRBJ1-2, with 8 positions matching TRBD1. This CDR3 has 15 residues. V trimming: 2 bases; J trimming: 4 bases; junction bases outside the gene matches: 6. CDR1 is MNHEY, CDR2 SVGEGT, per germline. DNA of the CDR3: TGTGCCAGCAGTTACGGCGGACAGGGAATCTATGGCTACACCTTC. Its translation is CASSYGGQGIYGYTF.

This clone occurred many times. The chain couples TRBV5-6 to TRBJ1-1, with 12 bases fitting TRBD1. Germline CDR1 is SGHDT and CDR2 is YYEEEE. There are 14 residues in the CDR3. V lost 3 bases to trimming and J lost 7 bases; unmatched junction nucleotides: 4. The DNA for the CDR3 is TGTGCCAGCAGCTGGGGACAGGGGGCGGGTGAAGCTTTCTTT. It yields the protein CASSWGQGAGEAFF.

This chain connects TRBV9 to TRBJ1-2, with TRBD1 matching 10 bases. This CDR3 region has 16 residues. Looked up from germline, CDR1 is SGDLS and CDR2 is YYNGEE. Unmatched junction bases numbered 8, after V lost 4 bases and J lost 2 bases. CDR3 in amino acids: CASSPGSTGGNYGYTF. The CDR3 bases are TGTGCCAGCAGCCCCGGATCGACAGGGGGCAACTATGGCTACACCTTC.

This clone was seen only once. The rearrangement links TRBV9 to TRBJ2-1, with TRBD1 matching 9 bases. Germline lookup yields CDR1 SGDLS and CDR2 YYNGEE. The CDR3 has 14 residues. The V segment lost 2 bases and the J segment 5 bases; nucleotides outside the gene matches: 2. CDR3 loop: CASSVYRGHNEQFF. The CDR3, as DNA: TGTGCCAGCAGCGTTTACAGGGGGCACAATGAGCAGTTCTTC.

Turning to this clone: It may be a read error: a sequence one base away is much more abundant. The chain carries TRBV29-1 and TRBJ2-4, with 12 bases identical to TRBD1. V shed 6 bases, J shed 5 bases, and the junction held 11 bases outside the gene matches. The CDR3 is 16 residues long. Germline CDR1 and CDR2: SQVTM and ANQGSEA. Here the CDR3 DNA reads TGCAGCGTCGATGCAGGGGGACAGGGGGCCGAAAACATTCAGTACTTC. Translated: CSVDAGGQGAENIQYF.

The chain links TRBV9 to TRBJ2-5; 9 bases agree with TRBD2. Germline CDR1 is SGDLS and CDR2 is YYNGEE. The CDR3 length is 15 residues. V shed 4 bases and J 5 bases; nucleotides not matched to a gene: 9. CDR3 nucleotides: TGTGCCAGCAGCCCTAGTGGCGGGAGGGGGGAGACCCAGTACTTC. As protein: CASSPSGGRGETQYF.

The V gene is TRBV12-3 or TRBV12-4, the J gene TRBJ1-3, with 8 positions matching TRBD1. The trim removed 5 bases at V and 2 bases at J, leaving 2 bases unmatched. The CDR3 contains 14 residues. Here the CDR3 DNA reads TGTGCCAGCAGTCAGGGGGCGCCTGGAAACACCATATATTTT. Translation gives CASSQGAPGNTIYF.

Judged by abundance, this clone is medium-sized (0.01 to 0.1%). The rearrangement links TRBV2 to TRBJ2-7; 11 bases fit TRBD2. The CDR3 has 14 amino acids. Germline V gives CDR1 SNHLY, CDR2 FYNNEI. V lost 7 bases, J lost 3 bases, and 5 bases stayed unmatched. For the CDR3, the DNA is TGTGCCAGCAAAGGGACTAGCGGTGGCTACGAGCAGTACTTC. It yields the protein CASKGTSGGYEQYF.